This T cell receptor (beta chain) was sequenced in a study of metastatic and nonmetastatic thyroid tumors. Per germline, CDR1 LNHNV and CDR2 YYDKDF (reference sequence). This CDR3 is built from 14 residues. From the PCR reads, TCRdb re-called clones with MiXCR. The profile shows around 40,000 clones, about a sixth of them singletons. The entire patient cohort was treatment-naive prior to thyroid surgery. The table lists this clone with many counts. The junction does not match germline at one end; this may be a read error. The sequence came from a male donor with papillary thyroid cancer or a benign thyroid nodule (not recorded which). Some clones in this sample may be carry-over from other donors' samples. The rearrangement links TRBV15 to TRBJ2-7; 8 bases agree with TRBD1. Sequencing was performed on blood. DNA for the CDR3: TGTGCCACCAGCGGAGACAGGGGTACGGCCGAGGTGTACTTC. Encoded protein: CATSGDRGTAEVYF.